This TCR beta chain was sequenced during a study of shared clonotypes between healthy human individuals. Naive CD8 cells, CD45RO-negative and positively selected for CCR7, excluded terminally differentiated effector memory CD45RA+ cells. Donors included only healthy HIV-negative adults lacking recent acute infections or vaccinations. Germline V gene data show CDR1 as MNHNS and CDR2 as SASEGT. The CDR3 extends over 15 amino acids. With 4 bases clipped from V and 0 bases from J, the junction kept 2 bases outside the gene matches. Notes on the study in general: Richness estimates generally favored naive over memory subsets.

TCRdb's copy holds only in-frame clones and misses some; the assay was immunoSEQ multiplex PCR. Of about 2 million clones in the sample, roughly 94% were seen once. About this clone itself: Antigen specificity is unknown.

The V gene is TRBV6-1, the J gene TRBJ2-1; 8 bases are a match to TRBD2. This clonotype was sampled from a man between 18 and 29 years old in good health. Sequencing used naive CD8+ T cells sorted from blood. Written as DNA, the CDR3 is TGTGCCAGCAGTGTGAGCGGGAGCTCCTACAATGAGCAGTTCTTC. Translated, it gives CASSVSGSSYNEQFF.